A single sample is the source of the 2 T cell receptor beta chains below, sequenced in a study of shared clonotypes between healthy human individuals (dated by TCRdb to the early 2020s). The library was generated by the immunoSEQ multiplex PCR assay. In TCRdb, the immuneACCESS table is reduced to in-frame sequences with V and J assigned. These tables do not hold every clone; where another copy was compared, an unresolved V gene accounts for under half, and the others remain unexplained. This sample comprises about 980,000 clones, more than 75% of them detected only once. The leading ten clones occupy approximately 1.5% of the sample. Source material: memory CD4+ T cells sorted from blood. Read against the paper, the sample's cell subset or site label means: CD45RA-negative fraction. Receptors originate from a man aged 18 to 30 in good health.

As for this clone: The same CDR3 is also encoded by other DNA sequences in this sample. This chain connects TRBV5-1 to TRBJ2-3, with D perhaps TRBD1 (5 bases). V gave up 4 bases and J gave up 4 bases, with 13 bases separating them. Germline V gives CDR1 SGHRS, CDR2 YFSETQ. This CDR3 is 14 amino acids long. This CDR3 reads CASSQGPGADTQYF. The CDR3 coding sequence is TGCGCCAGCAGCCAGGGTCCGGGCGCAGATACGCAGTATTTT.

CDR3 protein: CASSLGELEPWSANVLTF. DNA for the CDR3: TGCGCCAGCAGCCTAGGAGAACTGGAGCCCTGGTCCGCCAACGTCCTGACTTTC. This chain links TRBV4-3 with TRBJ2-6; D remains ambiguous. V shed 4 bases and J shed 7 bases, with 23 bases lying between them. The CDR3 is 18 residues long. Germline CDR1 LGHNA, CDR2 YSLEER.